This TCR beta chain was observed in a study of T cell responses to AZD1222 COVID-19 vaccine. This table comes from immunoSEQ multiplex PCR, and its TCRdb copy is limited to in-frame clones, with some not included. The table shows 150,000 to 200,000 clones, with approximately 90% occurring only once. Concerning this clone: What it binds is not known. One junction end does not reproduce the germline sequence, and a read error may be involved.

Notes on the study in general: Among vaccine-associated CD4 TCRs, coverage spanned spike, with dominance at 160-218 and 743-854.

Germline-derived CDR1 and CDR2 are LNHNV and YYDKDF (reference sequence). The CDR3 runs 12 residues. The source material was peripheral blood, sampled 28 days after the second AZD1222 dose. V usage is TRBV15 and J usage is TRBJ2-7; either TRBD1 or TRBD2 may supply D (5 bases each). This TCR was recovered from an adult who received the AZD1222 COVID-19 vaccine. CDR3 nucleotides: TGTGCCACCAGCAGTGCAACGGGACGGGGATTTTTC. It specifies CATSSATGRGFF.